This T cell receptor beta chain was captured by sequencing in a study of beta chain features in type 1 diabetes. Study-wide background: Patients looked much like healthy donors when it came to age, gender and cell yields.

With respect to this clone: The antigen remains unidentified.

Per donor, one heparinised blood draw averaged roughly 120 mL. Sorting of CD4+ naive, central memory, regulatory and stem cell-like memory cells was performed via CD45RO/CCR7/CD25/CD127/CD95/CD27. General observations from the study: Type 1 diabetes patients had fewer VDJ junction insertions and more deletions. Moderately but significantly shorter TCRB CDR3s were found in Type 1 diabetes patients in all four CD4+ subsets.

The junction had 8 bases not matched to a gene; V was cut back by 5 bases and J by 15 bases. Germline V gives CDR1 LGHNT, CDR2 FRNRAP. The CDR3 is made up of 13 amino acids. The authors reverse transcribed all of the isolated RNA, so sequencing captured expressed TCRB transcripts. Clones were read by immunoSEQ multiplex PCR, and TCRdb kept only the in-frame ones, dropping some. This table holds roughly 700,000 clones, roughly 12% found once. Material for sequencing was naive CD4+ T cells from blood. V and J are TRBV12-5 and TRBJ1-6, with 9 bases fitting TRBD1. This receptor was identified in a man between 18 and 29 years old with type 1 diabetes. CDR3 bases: TGTGCTAGTGGTCGGACAGGGGCTCTCGTCCTCCACTTT. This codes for CASGRTGALVLHF.